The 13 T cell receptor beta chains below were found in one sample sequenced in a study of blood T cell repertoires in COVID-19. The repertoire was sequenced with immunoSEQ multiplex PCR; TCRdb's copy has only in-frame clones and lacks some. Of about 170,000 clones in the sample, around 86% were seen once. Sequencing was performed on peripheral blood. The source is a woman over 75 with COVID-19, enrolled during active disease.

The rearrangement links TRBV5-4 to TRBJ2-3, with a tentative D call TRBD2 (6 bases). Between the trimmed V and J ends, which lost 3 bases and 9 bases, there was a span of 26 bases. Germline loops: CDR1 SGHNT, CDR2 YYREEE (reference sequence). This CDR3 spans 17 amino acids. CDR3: CASSSGGAAGLATTQYF. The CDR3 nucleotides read TGTGCCAGCAGCTCAGGAGGAGCAGCGGGCCTAGCAACGACGCAGTATTTT.

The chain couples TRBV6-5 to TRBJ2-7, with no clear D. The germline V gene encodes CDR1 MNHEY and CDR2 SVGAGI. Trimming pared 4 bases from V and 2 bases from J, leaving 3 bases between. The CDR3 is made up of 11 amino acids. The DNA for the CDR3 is TGTGCCAGCAGTTCCGCCTACGAGCAGTACTTC. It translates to CASSSAYEQYF.

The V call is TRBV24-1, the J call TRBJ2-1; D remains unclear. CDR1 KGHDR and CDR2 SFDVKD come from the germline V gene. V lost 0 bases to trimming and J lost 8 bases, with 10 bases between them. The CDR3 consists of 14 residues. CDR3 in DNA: TGTGCCACCAGTGATTTGGGGCAGTTCGATGAGCAGTTCTTC. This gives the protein CATSDLGQFDEQFF.

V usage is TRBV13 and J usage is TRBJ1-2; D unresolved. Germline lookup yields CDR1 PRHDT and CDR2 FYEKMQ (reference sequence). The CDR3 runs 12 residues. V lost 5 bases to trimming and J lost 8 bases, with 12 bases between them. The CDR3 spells CASSPGSGGYTF. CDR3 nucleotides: TGTGCCAGCAGCCCTGGATCGGGGGGCTACACCTTC.

The CDR3 reads CASSDVLAGQETQYF. Written as DNA, the CDR3 is TGTGCCAGCAGCGACGTCCTAGCGGGACAAGAGACCCAGTACTTC. The genes are TRBV7-6 and TRBJ2-5; 9 bases line up with TRBD2. Unmatched junction bases numbered 6, after V lost 5 bases and J lost 2 bases. CDR3 length: 15 amino acids. Per germline, CDR1 SGHVS and CDR2 FNYEAQ.

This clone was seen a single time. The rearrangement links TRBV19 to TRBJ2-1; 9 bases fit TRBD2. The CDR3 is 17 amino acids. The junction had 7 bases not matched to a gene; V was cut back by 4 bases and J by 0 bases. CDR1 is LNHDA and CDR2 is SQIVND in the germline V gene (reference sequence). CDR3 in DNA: TGTGCCAGTAGTACCGGACTAGCGAACCTCTCCTACAATGAGCAGTTCTTC. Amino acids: CASSTGLANLSYNEQFF.

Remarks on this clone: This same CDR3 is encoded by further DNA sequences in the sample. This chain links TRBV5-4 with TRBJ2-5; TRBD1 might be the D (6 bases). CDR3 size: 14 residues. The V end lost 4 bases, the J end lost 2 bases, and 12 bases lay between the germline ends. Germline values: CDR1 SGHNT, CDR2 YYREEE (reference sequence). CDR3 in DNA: TGTGCCAGCAGCCCAGGGACATCGCAAGAGACCCAGTACTTC. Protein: CASSPGTSQETQYF.

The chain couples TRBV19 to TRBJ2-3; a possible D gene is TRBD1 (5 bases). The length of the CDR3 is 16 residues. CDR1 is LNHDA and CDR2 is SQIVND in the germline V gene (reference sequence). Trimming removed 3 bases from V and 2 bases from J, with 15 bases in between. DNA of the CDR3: TGTGCCAGTAGTATTGGGCAGGGATATTCCACAGATACGCAGTATTTT. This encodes CASSIGQGYSTDTQYF.

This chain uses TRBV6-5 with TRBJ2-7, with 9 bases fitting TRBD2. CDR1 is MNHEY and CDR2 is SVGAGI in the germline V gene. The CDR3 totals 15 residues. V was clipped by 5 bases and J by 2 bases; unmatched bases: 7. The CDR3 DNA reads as TGTGCCAGCAGTCCCCTAGCGGGGCGGGCCTACGAGCAGTACTTC. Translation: CASSPLAGRAYEQYF.

Written as DNA, the CDR3 is TGTGCCAGCAGCTTAAGGCCGAGAAGACAGAGCTCTGGAAACACCATATATTTT. Amino acids: CASSLRPRRQSSGNTIYF. This chain uses TRBV7-8 with TRBJ1-3; perhaps TRBD1 as D (5 bases). Per germline, CDR1 SGHVS and CDR2 FQNEAQ. V lost 2 bases and J 0 bases, leaving 17 bases between the germline ends. CDR3 length: 18 residues. The full variable domain, its missing parts supplied by reference TRBV7-8 and TRBJ1-3, is GAGVSQSPRYKVAKRGQDVALRCDPISGHVSLFWYQQALGQGPEFLTYFQNEAQLDKSGLPSDRFFAERPEGSVSTLKIQRTQQEDSAVYLCASSLRPRRQSSGNTIYFGEGSWLTVV.

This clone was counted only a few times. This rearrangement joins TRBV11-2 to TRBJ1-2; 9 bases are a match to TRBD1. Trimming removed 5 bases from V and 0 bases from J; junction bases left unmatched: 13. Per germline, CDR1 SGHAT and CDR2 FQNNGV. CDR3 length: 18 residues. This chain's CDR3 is CASSPLSSGQGSNYGYTF. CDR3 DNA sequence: TGTGCCAGCAGCCCCCTCTCGTCGGGACAGGGCTCTAACTATGGCTACACCTTC.

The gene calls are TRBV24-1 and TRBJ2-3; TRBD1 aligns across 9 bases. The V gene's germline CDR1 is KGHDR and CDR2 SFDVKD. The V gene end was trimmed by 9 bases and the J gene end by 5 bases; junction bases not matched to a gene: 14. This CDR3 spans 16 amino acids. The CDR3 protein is CATAQPGQGSGDTQYF. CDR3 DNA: TGTGCCACCGCCCAGCCGGGACAGGGCTCGGGAGATACGCAGTATTTT.

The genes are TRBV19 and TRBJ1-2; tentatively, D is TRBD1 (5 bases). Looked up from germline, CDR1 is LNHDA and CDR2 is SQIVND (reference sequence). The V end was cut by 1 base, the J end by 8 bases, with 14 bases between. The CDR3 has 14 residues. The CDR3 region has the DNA TGTGCCAGTAGTATAGGAGGAGGGGAAGGAGGCTACACCTTC. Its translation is CASSIGGGEGGYTF. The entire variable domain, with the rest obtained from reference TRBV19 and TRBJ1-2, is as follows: DGGITQSPKYLFRKEGQNVTLSCEQNLNHDAMYWYRQDPGQGLRLIYYSQIVNDFQKGDIAEGYSVSREKKESFPLTVTSAQKNPTAFYLCASSIGGGEGGYTFGSGTRLTVV.